The TCR beta chain under discussion was sequenced for a study of shared clonotypes between healthy human individuals. In the naive CD8 group, cells lacked CD45RO and were positively selected for CCR7, so terminally differentiated effector memory CD45RA+ cells were left out. Profiling relied on immunoSEQ multiplex PCR, and the TCRdb table lists in-frame clones only, not all of them. This sample has some 2.1 million clones, with about 95% found just once. The V gene's germline CDR1 is SQVTM and CDR2 ANQGSEA. The CDR3 runs to 12 residues. This receptor was identified in a man between 18 and 29 years old in good health. The J gene is TRBJ2-7, the V gene TRBV29-1; tentative D call: TRBD1 (6 bases). The sequenced material came from naive CD8+ T cells sorted from blood. CDR3 sequence: CSVGDISYEQYF. Here the CDR3 DNA reads TGCTCGGTAGGGGACATTTCCTACGAGCAGTACTTC.